This TCR beta chain was identified during a study of shared clonotypes between healthy human individuals. Across the study: The study used three CD4 naive, three CD4 memory, two CD8 naive and one CD8 memory plate per donor. General observations from the study: Tissue TCR repertoires likely differ from these blood-only repertoires.

Each PCR replicate from the sorted subsets contained 200 to 250 ng DNA, which is some 32,000 T cell genomes. Using immunoSEQ multiplex PCR, the repertoire was profiled, and TCRdb retains in-frame clones only, with some absent. There are roughly 2.4 million clones in the sample; nearly 97% occur only once, and roughly 0.13% lies in the top ten. Comment on this clone: Antigen specificity is unknown.

Material for sequencing was naive CD4+ T cells sorted from blood. As to subset: CD45RA+ positively selected. This TCR derives from a man younger than 35 in good health.

In DNA, the CDR3 is TGTGCCAGCAGCATGTCTACTTATACGCAGTATTTT. Its protein is CASSMSTYTQYF. The V call is TRBV7-2, the J call TRBJ2-3; D ambiguous. V was trimmed by 5 bases and J by 7 bases, leaving 10 bases between them. This CDR3 has 12 amino acids. The V gene's germline CDR1 is SGHTA and CDR2 FQGNSA.